These 9 T cell receptor beta chains were all obtained from the same sample, sequenced in a study of cytomegalovirus exposure and HLA in healthy donors. The PCR was carried out with 60 Vbeta primers and 13 Jbeta primers. Clones were sequenced by immunoSEQ multiplex PCR, and TCRdb holds only the in-frame ones, with some missing. Of 130,000 to 150,000 clones listed, roughly three quarters are singletons. Specimen: PBMCs. The source of these receptors is a woman in her 40s in good health and CMV-seronegative.

The chain joins TRBV10-3 to TRBJ2-7, with a tentative D call TRBD2 (6 bases). Per germline, CDR1 ENHRY and CDR2 SYGVKD. Trimming left V 3 bases short and J 4 bases short, with 10 bases between. The CDR3 length is 13 residues. The DNA of the CDR3 is TGTGCCATCAGTGATGATAGCGGTTACGAGCAGTACTTC. Translation gives CAISDDSGYEQYF.

The J gene is TRBJ1-6, the V gene TRBV19; TRBD1 agrees at 8 bases. CDR1 and CDR2 (germline): LNHDA, SQIVND (reference sequence). The CDR3 totals 15 residues. V dropped 4 bases and J dropped 8; count of bases not matched to a gene: 7. CDR3 DNA: TGTGCCAGTAGTACCAGGACAGGGACGGATTCACCCCTCCACTTT. As protein: CASSTRTGTDSPLHF.

This chain links TRBV5-1 with TRBJ1-2; no clear D gene. Germline CDR1 is SGHRS and CDR2 is YFSETQ. This CDR3 has 14 residues. V dropped 3 bases and J dropped 8 bases, with 17 bases sitting between them. The DNA of the CDR3 is TGCGCCAGCAGCTCCCAGGCCTCTCGGGGAGGCTACACCTTC. Protein sequence: CASSSQASRGGYTF.

The V and J genes are TRBV5-1 and TRBJ2-5; D is possibly TRBD1 (6 bases). The tail of the sequence fits TRBJ2-7 better, so the J call may be wrong. CDR1 SGHRS and CDR2 YFSETQ come from the germline V gene. This CDR3 spans 15 amino acids. The CDR3 sequence: CASNFGAGVRYEQYF. CDR3 DNA: TGCGCCAGCAACTTCGGGGCAGGGGTTCGCTACGAGCAGTACTTC.

The V call is TRBV5-4, the J call TRBJ2-7; 9 bases are shared with TRBD2. Per germline, CDR1 SGHNT and CDR2 YYREEE (reference sequence). The CDR3 length is 16 residues. The V gene end was trimmed by 3 bases and the J gene end by 1 base; junction bases not matched to a gene: 8. In DNA, the CDR3 is TGTGCCAGCAGCTCCCCTATAGCGGGGGAATCCTACGAGCAGTACTTC. It codes for CASSSPIAGESYEQYF.

This clone occurred a few times. The chain combines TRBV5-1 with TRBJ1-1; D is ambiguous. Germline V gene lookup returns CDR1 SGHRS and CDR2 YFSETQ. The germline V and J ends were trimmed by 0 bases and 5 bases, with 20 bases remaining between them. The CDR3 spans 17 residues. CDR3 residues: CASSLGILLNGMTEAFF. For the CDR3, the DNA is TGCGCCAGCAGCTTGGGAATCCTCTTGAACGGGATGACTGAAGCTTTCTTT.

This rearrangement joins TRBV9 to TRBJ2-5; 10 bases agree with TRBD2. The CDR3 is 18 amino acids. Germline V gives CDR1 SGDLS, CDR2 YYNGEE. V was clipped by 0 bases and J by 1 base; unmatched bases: 9. CDR3 loop: CASSVEASGGDFQETQYF. The CDR3 DNA is TGTGCCAGCAGCGTAGAGGCTAGCGGGGGCGACTTCCAAGAGACCCAGTACTTC. The full variable domain, rest sourced from reference TRBV9 and TRBJ2-5, is DSGVTQTPKHLITATGQRVTLRCSPRSGDLSVYWYQQSLDQGLQFLIQYYNGEERAKGNILERFSAQQFPDLHSELNLSSLELGDSALYFCASSVEASGGDFQETQYFGPGTRLLVL.

This chain connects TRBV27 to TRBJ1-5; 8 bases line up with TRBD1. With V trimmed by 5 bases and J by 4 bases, 7 bases remained unmatched. CDR3 length: 15 amino acids. The V gene's germline CDR1 is MNHEY and CDR2 SMNVEV (reference sequence). In nucleotides, the CDR3 is TGTGCCAGCAGTCCTCGACAGGGGTGGAATCAGCCCCAGCATTTT. It specifies CASSPRQGWNQPQHF.

The chain employs TRBV27 and TRBJ2-1; 9 bases are a match to TRBD2. The germline V gene has CDR1 MNHEY and CDR2 SMNVEV (reference sequence). Losses at the gene ends were 4 bases for V and 10 bases for J; bases not matched to a gene: 11. The CDR3 is 15 amino acids. CDR3 loop: CASSSIAGAMGEQFF. The CDR3 nucleotides read TGTGCCAGCAGTTCGATAGCGGGAGCTATGGGAGAGCAGTTCTTC.